Following are 28 T cell receptor beta chains from one sample sequenced in a study of spatial heterogeneity in lung cancer. Findings of the study overall: Expanded alpha and beta TCR counts within tumors tracked tumor mutation counts.

Which antigens these TCRs recognize remains unknown. TCRdb independently ran MiXCR on the 5' RACE reads; one entry per CDR3 protein. This sample has about 100,000 distinct CDR3 sequences; around 4.8% occur once, and the top ten carry about 20%. This sample's time point: sample taken at primary tumor resection. The sample in question was lung tumor tissue, obtained at surgery. Receptors originate from a male donor with early-stage non-small cell lung cancer.

This clonotype has ten or more counts. V is TRBV5-1 and J is TRBJ2-3; D is undetermined. V was clipped by 1 base and J by 3 bases, with 9 bases between them. The CDR3 spans 14 residues. CDR1 and CDR2 (germline): SGHRS, YFSETQ. CDR3 protein: CASSLSLQTDTQYF. The CDR3 DNA reads as TGCGCCAGCAGCTTGTCTCTTCAGACAGATACGCAGTATTTT.

This clonotype was seen ten or more times. V usage is TRBV3-1 and J usage is TRBJ1-6; 7 positions agree with TRBD1. V lost 8 bases and J lost 10; bases outside the gene matches: 11. Germline assignment: CDR1 LGHDT and CDR2 YNNKEL (reference sequence). The CDR3 is made up of 14 amino acids. The CDR3 loop is CASGYRGERSPLHF. The CDR3 nucleotides are TGTGCCAGCGGATACAGGGGCGAGCGGTCACCCCTCCACTTT.

The rearrangement joins TRBV4-1 to TRBJ2-1; the match to TRBD2 covers 10 bases. This CDR3 is 15 amino acids long. The germline V gene encodes CDR1 MGHRA and CDR2 YSYEKL. V gave up 4 bases and J gave up 8 bases; unmatched junction bases: 8. CDR3 loop: CASSRGLAAPYEQFF. The DNA for the CDR3 is TGCGCCAGCAGCCGAGGACTAGCGGCACCGTATGAGCAGTTCTTC.

The sample holds a few counts of this clonotype. This rearrangement joins TRBV12-3 or TRBV12-4 to TRBJ1-2; D unresolved. The CDR3 consists of 14 residues. V was cut by 1 base and J by 2 bases, with 8 bases left in between. The CDR3 DNA reads TGTGCCAGCAGTTTAGATGGACGGAACTATGGCTACACCTTC. Its protein is CASSLDGRNYGYTF.

This sequence joins TRBV9 and TRBJ2-6, with 7 bases that match TRBD1. There are 18 residues in the CDR3. CDR1 is SGDLS and CDR2 is YYNGEE in the germline V gene. V was pared by 4 bases and J by 4 bases, with 14 bases of the junction left unmatched. DNA for the CDR3: TGTGCCAGCAGCACGACAGGGCATGCTGATGCCGGGGCCAACGTCCTGACTTTC. Amino acid sequence: CASSTTGHADAGANVLTF.

This clonotype was recorded at least ten times. The chain joins TRBV2 to TRBJ2-1, with TRBD1 as a possible D gene (6 bases). This CDR3 spans 15 amino acids. The germline gives CDR1 SNHLY, CDR2 FYNNEI. The V end lost 7 bases, the J end lost 0 bases, and 13 bases lay between the germline ends. In DNA form, the CDR3 reads TGTGCCAGCAACCGGGACACAAGCTCCTACAATGAGCAGTTCTTC. This codes for CASNRDTSSYNEQFF.

The table lists this clonotype with many counts. This chain joins TRBV12-3 or TRBV12-4 and TRBJ2-2, with 7 bases matching TRBD2. V lost 7 bases and J lost 3; bases outside the gene matches: 11. The CDR3 extends over 16 amino acids. In DNA, the CDR3 is TGTGCCAGCATCCTGGGGGGGGTCGATTACACCGGGGAGCTGTTTTTT. It is translated as CASILGGVDYTGELFF.

In this sample, this clonotype turned up a few times. CDR3 amino acids: CASSPGTSPSTDTQYF. For the CDR3, the DNA is TGTGCCAGCAGTCCAGGGACTAGCCCTAGCACAGATACGCAGTATTTT. V usage is TRBV28 and J usage is TRBJ2-3; 9 nucleotides line up with TRBD2. V shed 5 bases, J shed 0 bases, and the junction held 6 bases outside the gene matches. The CDR3 loop spans 16 amino acids. CDR1 and CDR2 from the germline V gene are MDHEN and SYDVKM.

Many counts were recorded for this clonotype. The chain joins TRBV20-1 to TRBJ1-5, with D maybe TRBD1 (6 bases). The V gene's germline CDR1 is DFQATT and CDR2 SNEGSKA (reference sequence). This CDR3 region has 14 residues. Trimming removed 0 bases from V and 5 bases from J, with 11 bases in between. CDR3 region: CSARDRGRDQPQHF. For the CDR3, the DNA is TGCAGTGCTAGAGACAGGGGCAGGGATCAGCCCCAGCATTTT.

This clonotype has at least ten counts. This rearrangement joins TRBV28 to TRBJ2-7; D remains ambiguous. Germline CDR1 MDHEN, CDR2 SYDVKM. V was clipped by 6 bases and J by 0 bases, with 9 bases between them. This CDR3 region has 13 residues. The CDR3: CASSRDNSYEQYF. The CDR3, as DNA: TGTGCCAGCAGCCGAGACAACTCCTACGAGCAGTACTTC.

A few counts support this clonotype. The J gene is TRBJ2-7, the V gene TRBV7-9, with D possibly TRBD2 on 5 matching bases. The ends were cut back, 5 bases at V and 2 bases at J, with 13 bases in the middle. The CDR3 spans 14 residues. Per germline, CDR1 SEHNR and CDR2 FQNEAQ (reference sequence). The CDR3 loop is CASSLSDPTYEQYF. In DNA form, the CDR3 reads TGTGCCAGCAGCCTTAGCGACCCCACCTACGAGCAGTACTTC.

This clonotype has ten or more counts. The rearrangement links TRBV27 to TRBJ2-2, with no clear D. Germline CDR1 is MNHEY and CDR2 is SMNVEV (reference sequence). This CDR3 contains 15 residues. V lost 0 bases and J 3 bases, leaving 8 bases between the germline ends. The CDR3 loop is CASSLSLQYTGELFF. CDR3 coding DNA: TGTGCCAGCAGTTTATCGTTGCAGTACACCGGGGAGCTGTTTTTT.

The V call is TRBV20-1, the J call TRBJ2-1; possibly TRBD2 for D (6 bases). The germline V gene encodes CDR1 DFQATT and CDR2 SNEGSKA (reference sequence). V lost 1 base and J 3 bases, leaving 19 bases between the germline ends. The CDR3 totals 17 residues. The CDR3 reads CSARVPLARSVYNEQFF. In DNA, the CDR3 is TGCAGTGCTAGAGTCCCCCTAGCGCGTAGTGTCTACAATGAGCAGTTCTTC.

The table lists this clonotype with many counts. The chain links TRBV5-1 to TRBJ1-1, with D possibly being TRBD1 (6 bases). V was clipped by 3 bases and J by 1 base, with 13 bases between them. CDR1 is SGHRS and CDR2 is YFSETQ in the germline V gene. CDR3 size: 15 residues. This CDR3 reads CASSYQTGENTEAFF. The DNA for the CDR3 is TGCGCCAGCAGCTACCAGACAGGAGAGAACACTGAAGCTTTCTTT.

This clonotype was recorded at least ten times. The chain recombines TRBV18 with TRBJ1-1; tentative D call: TRBD1 (6 bases). This CDR3 is 13 amino acids long. Looked up from germline, CDR1 is KGHSH and CDR2 is LQKENI. V dropped 5 bases and J dropped 4 bases, with 11 bases sitting between them. The CDR3 loop is CASSTGSGTEAFF. The DNA for the CDR3 is TGTGCCAGCTCAACAGGGTCGGGCACTGAAGCTTTCTTT.

This clonotype was observed many times. The CDR3 DNA is TGTGCCAGCAGCGTTGGACCGGGAAGCACAGATACGCAGTATTTT. Protein: CASSVGPGSTDTQYF. The chain couples TRBV9 to TRBJ2-3, with TRBD2 as a possible D gene (5 bases). CDR3 length equals 15 residues. CDR1 is SGDLS, CDR2 YYNGEE, per germline. V was clipped by 2 bases and J by 0 bases, with 10 bases between them.

This clonotype was seen many times. The chain carries TRBV2 and TRBJ2-6, with no clear D. The germline V gene encodes CDR1 SNHLY and CDR2 FYNNEI. This CDR3 is 20 amino acids long. Trimming took 2 bases from V and 0 from J, leaving 20 bases between them. CDR3 sequence (DNA): TGTGCCAGCAGTGAATCTAAGTCGGTAAACCCTAGCTCTGGGGCCAACGTCCTGACTTTC. Translated, it gives CASSESKSVNPSSGANVLTF.

This clonotype was detected ten times or more. The V gene is TRBV14, the J gene TRBJ1-6, with D possibly TRBD1 on 5 matching bases. This CDR3 is built from 15 residues. From germline, CDR1 is SGHDN and CDR2 FVKESK. Trimming took off 2 bases at V and 10 bases at J, with 15 bases between the two ends. The CDR3 DNA reads as TGTGCCAGCAGCCAACCAGGGTATACCGGCTCACCCCTCCACTTT. Amino acid sequence: CASSQPGYTGSPLHF.

The gene calls are TRBV10-3 and TRBJ1-3; D perhaps matches TRBD1 (5 bases). V was clipped by 6 bases and J by 6 bases, with 24 bases between them. This CDR3 region has 17 residues. Germline V lookup: CDR1 ENHRY, CDR2 SYGVKD. The CDR3, as DNA: TGTGCCATCAGCGGAACTCGGGACCAATTTACCCAAAACACCATATATTTT. Translating gives CAISGTRDQFTQNTIYF.

This clonotype was counted ten times or more. The chain is built from TRBV28 and TRBJ2-6, with a possible D match to TRBD2 (6 bases). The CDR3 has 15 amino acids. Trimming pared 5 bases from V and 1 base from J, leaving 9 bases between. Germline V gene sequence: CDR1 MDHEN, CDR2 SYDVKM. The CDR3 loop is CASSPGGSGANVLTF. For the CDR3, the DNA is TGTGCCAGCAGTCCTGGGGGGTCTGGGGCCAACGTCCTGACTTTC.

This clonotype was observed at least ten times. CDR3 DNA sequence: TGTGCCAGCAACCAGGGCTTGGAGCAGTTCTTC. Translation: CASNQGLEQFF. This sequence joins TRBV6-6 and TRBJ2-1, with D perhaps matching TRBD1 (5 bases). V was pared by 7 bases and J by 10 bases, with 11 bases between. This CDR3 spans 11 amino acids. Germline CDR1 reads MNHNY; CDR2 reads SVGAGI (reference sequence).

This clonotype was observed many times. The CDR3 sequence is CASSPSKYQETQYF. The CDR3 nucleotides read TGTGCCAGCAGTCCTTCCAAGTACCAAGAGACCCAGTACTTC. The chain is built from TRBV12-3 or TRBV12-4 and TRBJ2-5, with D hard to call. The CDR3 sequence is 14 residues long. V lost 5 bases and J 0 bases, leaving 10 bases between the germline ends.

In its sample, this clonotype was seen many times. The rearrangement uses TRBV12-3 or TRBV12-4 and TRBJ1-6; a possible D gene is TRBD1 (5 bases). V dropped 7 bases and J dropped 5 bases, with 12 bases sitting between them. The CDR3 covers 14 residues. The CDR3 DNA is TGTGCCAGCAAAAGGCCAGGGAATAATTCACCCCTCCACTTT. It specifies CASKRPGNNSPLHF.

The CDR3 sequence is CASATGAMGELFF. DNA for the CDR3: TGTGCCAGCGCAACGGGAGCGATGGGGGAGCTGTTTTTT. V usage is TRBV6-1 and J usage is TRBJ2-2; TRBD2 might be the D (6 bases). The CDR3 extends over 13 amino acids. Germline CDR1 reads MNHNS; CDR2 reads SASEGT. Trimming took 8 bases from V and 8 from J, leaving 15 bases between them.

This clonotype came up many times. The V call is TRBV5-6, the J call TRBJ1-2; D ambiguous. The CDR3 is made up of 12 amino acids. V lost 4 bases and J 4 bases, leaving 8 bases between the germline ends. Per the germline V gene, CDR1 is SGHDT and CDR2 is YYEEEE. CDR3 loop: CASSEQVYGYTF. The CDR3 DNA reads TGTGCCAGCAGCGAACAAGTCTATGGCTACACCTTC.

The chain is built from TRBV6-5 and TRBJ2-7, with 9 bases aligning to TRBD1. The CDR3 consists of 18 residues. After removal of 6 bases from V and 2 bases from J, the junction contained 17 bases not matched to a gene. The germline V gene encodes CDR1 MNHEY and CDR2 SVGAGI. CDR3 coding DNA: TGTGCCAGCAGCCGACGTCCGACACCGGGACAGGGCCCCTACGAGCAGTACTTC. Translation: CASSRRPTPGQGPYEQYF.

This clonotype was detected many times. The chain couples TRBV5-1 to TRBJ2-7, with no clear D. Trimming shortened V by 7 bases and J by 2 bases, and 7 bases separated the two germline ends. The CDR3 has 11 residues. CDR1 is SGHRS, CDR2 YFSETQ, per germline. The CDR3 nucleotides are TGCGCCAGCCGTAGGGCCTACGAGCAGTACTTC. It yields the protein CASRRAYEQYF.

The table lists this clonotype with many counts. J is TRBJ2-3 and V is TRBV29-1; 8 bases map to TRBD1. Trimming at V came to 5 bases and at J to 5 bases, leaving 9 bases not matched to a gene. The CDR3 runs 14 residues. The germline V gene has CDR1 SQVTM and CDR2 ANQGSEA. The CDR3 region has the DNA TGCAGCGTTCTTACAGGGGGAAGTGGAGATACGCAGTATTTT. It codes for CSVLTGGSGDTQYF.